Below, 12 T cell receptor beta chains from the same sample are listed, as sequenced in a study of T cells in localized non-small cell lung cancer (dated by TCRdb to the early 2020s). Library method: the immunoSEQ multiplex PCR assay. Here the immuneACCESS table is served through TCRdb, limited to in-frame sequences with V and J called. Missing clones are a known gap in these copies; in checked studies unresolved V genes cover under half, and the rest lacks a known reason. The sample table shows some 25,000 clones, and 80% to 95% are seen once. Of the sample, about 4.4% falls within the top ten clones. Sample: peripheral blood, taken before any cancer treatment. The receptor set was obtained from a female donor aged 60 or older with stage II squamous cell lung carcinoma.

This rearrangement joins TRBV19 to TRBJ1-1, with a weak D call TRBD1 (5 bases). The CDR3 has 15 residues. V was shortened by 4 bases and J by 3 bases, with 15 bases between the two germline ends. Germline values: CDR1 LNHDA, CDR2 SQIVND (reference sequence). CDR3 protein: CASSTARLGDTEAFF. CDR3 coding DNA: TGTGCCAGTAGTACCGCCCGGCTGGGGGACACTGAAGCTTTCTTT.

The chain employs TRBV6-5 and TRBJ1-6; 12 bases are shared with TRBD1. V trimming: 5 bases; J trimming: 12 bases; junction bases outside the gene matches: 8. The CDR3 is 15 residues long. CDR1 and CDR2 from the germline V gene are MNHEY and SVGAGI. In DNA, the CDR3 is TGTGCCAGCAGTCTAATCGGGACAGGGGGCCGACCCCTCCACTTT. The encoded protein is CASSLIGTGGRPLHF.

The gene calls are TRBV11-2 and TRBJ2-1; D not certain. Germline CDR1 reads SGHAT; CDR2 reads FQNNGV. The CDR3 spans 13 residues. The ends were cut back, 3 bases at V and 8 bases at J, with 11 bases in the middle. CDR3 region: CASSFGVFDEQFF. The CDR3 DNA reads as TGTGCCAGCAGCTTTGGAGTTTTCGATGAGCAGTTCTTC.

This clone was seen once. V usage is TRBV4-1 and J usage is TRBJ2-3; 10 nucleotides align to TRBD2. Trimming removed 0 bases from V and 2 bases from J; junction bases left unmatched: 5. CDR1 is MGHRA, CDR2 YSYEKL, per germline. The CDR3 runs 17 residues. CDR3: CASSQDPSGGYTDTQYF. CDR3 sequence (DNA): TGCGCCAGCAGCCAAGACCCTAGCGGGGGCTACACAGATACGCAGTATTTT.

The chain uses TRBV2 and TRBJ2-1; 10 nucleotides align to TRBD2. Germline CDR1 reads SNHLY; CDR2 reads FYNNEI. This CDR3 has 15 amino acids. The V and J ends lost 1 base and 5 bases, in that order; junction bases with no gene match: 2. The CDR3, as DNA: TGTGCCAGCAGTGAAGTACTAGCGGGGAACAATGAGCAGTTCTTC. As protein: CASSEVLAGNNEQFF.

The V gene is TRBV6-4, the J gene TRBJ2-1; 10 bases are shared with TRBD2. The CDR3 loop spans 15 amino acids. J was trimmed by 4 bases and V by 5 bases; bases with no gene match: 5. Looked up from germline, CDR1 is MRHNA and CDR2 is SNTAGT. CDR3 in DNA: TGTGCCAGCAGTTCCGGGACTAGCGATTACAATGAGCAGTTCTTC. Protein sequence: CASSSGTSDYNEQFF.

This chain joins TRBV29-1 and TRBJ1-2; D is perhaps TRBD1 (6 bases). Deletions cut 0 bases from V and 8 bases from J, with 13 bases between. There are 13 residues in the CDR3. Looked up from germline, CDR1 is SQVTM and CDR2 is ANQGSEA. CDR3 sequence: CSVEDTQGKGYTF. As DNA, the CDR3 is TGCAGCGTTGAAGACACCCAGGGGAAAGGCTACACCTTC.

CDR3: CASSEPPGYGYTF. CDR3 nucleotide sequence: TGCGCCAGCAGTGAGCCCCCGGGCTATGGCTACACCTTC. The chain carries TRBV10-2 and TRBJ1-2; no firm D call. Germline CDR1 reads WSHSY; CDR2 reads SAAADI. V was trimmed by 2 bases and J by 4 bases, leaving 8 bases between them. This CDR3 is built from 13 residues.

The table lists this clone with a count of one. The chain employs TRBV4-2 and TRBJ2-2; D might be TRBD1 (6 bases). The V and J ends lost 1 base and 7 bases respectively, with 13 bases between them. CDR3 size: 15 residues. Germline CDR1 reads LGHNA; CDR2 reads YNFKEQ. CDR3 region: CASSQVLQGNGELFF. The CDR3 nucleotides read TGTGCCAGCAGCCAAGTCCTACAGGGAAACGGGGAGCTGTTTTTT.

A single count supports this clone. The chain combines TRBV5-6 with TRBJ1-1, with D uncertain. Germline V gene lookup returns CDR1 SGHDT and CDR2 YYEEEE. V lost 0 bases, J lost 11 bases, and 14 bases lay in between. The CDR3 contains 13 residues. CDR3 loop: CASSLGVVEEAFF. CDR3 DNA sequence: TGTGCCAGCAGCTTGGGTGTAGTTGAGGAGGCTTTCTTT.

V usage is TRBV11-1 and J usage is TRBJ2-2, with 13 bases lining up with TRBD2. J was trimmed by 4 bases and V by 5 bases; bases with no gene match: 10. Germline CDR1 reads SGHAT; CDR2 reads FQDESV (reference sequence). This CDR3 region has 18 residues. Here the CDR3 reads CASSQGTSGTVGTGELFF. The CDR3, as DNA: TGTGCCAGCAGCCAAGGGACTAGCGGGACCGTCGGCACCGGGGAGCTGTTTTTT.

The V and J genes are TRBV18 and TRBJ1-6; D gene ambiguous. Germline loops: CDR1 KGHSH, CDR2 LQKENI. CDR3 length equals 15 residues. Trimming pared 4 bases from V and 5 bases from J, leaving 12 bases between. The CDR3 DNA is TGTGCCAGCTCACGCAACCGGGTCAATAATTCACCCCTCCACTTT. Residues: CASSRNRVNNSPLHF.